This entry lists 28 T cell receptor beta chains sequenced from one sample in a study of T cells in localized non-small cell lung cancer. Generated by immunoSEQ multiplex PCR, the TCRdb table keeps only in-frame clones and is missing some. The table includes about 23,000 clones, 90% detected once. The source material was peripheral blood, sampled before any cancer treatment. The receptors stem from a woman aged 35-75 years with stage I lung adenocarcinoma.

CDR3 amino acids: CASSLGGAEQYF. DNA of the CDR3: TGTGCCAGCAGCTTAGGAGGGGCGGAGCAGTACTTC. The V gene is TRBV11-2, the J gene TRBJ2-7, with D perhaps given as TRBD1 or TRBD2 (5 bases each). The CDR3 length is 12 residues. Germline V gene data show CDR1 as SGHAT and CDR2 as FQNNGV. Trimming removed 1 base at V and 7 bases at J, with 8 bases between. The complete variable domain, with remaining parts taken from reference TRBV11-2 and TRBJ2-7, reads EAGVAQSPRYKIIEKRQSVAFWCNPISGHATLYWYQQILGQGPKLLIQFQNNGVVDDSQLPKDRFSAERLKGVDSTLKIQPAKLEDSAVYLCASSLGGAEQYFGPGTRLTVT.

The rearrangement links TRBV27 to TRBJ2-1; 7 bases are a match to TRBD1. The CDR3 extends over 12 amino acids. V gave up 4 bases and J gave up 9 bases; unmatched junction bases: 3. Germline-derived CDR1 and CDR2 are MNHEY and SMNVEV (reference sequence). The CDR3 DNA follows: TGTGCCAGCAGTTCACAGGGGATTGAGCAGTTCTTC. This encodes CASSSQGIEQFF.

CDR3 loop: CASSPDRGEAFF. The CDR3 nucleotides are TGCGCCAGCAGCCCCGACAGGGGCGAAGCTTTCTTT. The V and J genes are TRBV5-1 and TRBJ1-1, with 8 bases that match TRBD1. Germline-derived CDR1 and CDR2 are SGHRS and YFSETQ. The ends lost 4 bases at V and 8 bases at J; junction bases unmatched: 4. This CDR3 is 12 amino acids long.

The CDR3 DNA reads TGTGCCAGCAGCTTACGGGGACAGGGGGCGAAAGCTTTCTTT. Translated: CASSLRGQGAKAFF. This chain uses TRBV7-9 with TRBJ1-1; TRBD1 aligns across 12 bases. The CDR3 extends over 14 amino acids. The germline V gene has CDR1 SEHNR and CDR2 FQNEAQ (reference sequence). V lost 2 bases and J lost 9; bases outside the gene matches: 4.

The chain employs TRBV4-3 and TRBJ1-5; D is undetermined. The CDR3 runs to 15 residues. Trimming pared 0 bases from V and 4 bases from J, leaving 10 bases between. Germline values: CDR1 LGHNA, CDR2 YSLEER. CDR3 sequence: CASSQEHSPNQPQHF. The CDR3 coding sequence is TGCGCCAGCAGCCAAGAGCACAGTCCTAATCAGCCCCAGCATTTT.

The chain joins TRBV28 to TRBJ2-7; TRBD1 agrees at 11 bases. The CDR3 length is 13 residues. CDR1 is MDHEN and CDR2 is SYDVKM in the germline V gene. V was clipped by 8 bases and J by 6 bases; unmatched bases: 6. The CDR3 reads CASERGQGGEQYF. Written as DNA, the CDR3 is TGTGCCAGCGAGCGGGGACAGGGGGGCGAGCAGTACTTC.

The rearrangement uses TRBV27 and TRBJ1-5, with TRBD1 identical over 10 bases. Trimming took 6 bases from V and 5 from J; bases not matched to a gene: 4. The CDR3 covers 14 residues. Germline loops: CDR1 MNHEY, CDR2 SMNVEV (reference sequence). Written as DNA, the CDR3 is TGTGCCAGCAGAAGGGACAGGGGCGATCAGCCCCAGCATTTT. Protein sequence: CASRRDRGDQPQHF.

V usage is TRBV29-1 and J usage is TRBJ1-2; D is ambiguous. The germline V and J ends were trimmed by 2 bases and 0 bases, with 4 bases remaining between them. Germline V gene lookup returns CDR1 SQVTM and CDR2 ANQGSEA. The CDR3 length is 12 residues. The CDR3 here is CSVESANYGYTF. The CDR3 DNA reads as TGCAGCGTTGAATCAGCTAACTATGGCTACACCTTC.

The rearrangement joins TRBV7-6 to TRBJ2-2; 8 bases agree with TRBD1. The CDR3 has 16 residues. After removal of 5 bases from V and 3 bases from J, the junction contained 8 bases not matched to a gene. Germline-derived CDR1 and CDR2 are SGHVS and FNYEAQ. The CDR3 nucleotides are TGTGCCAGCAGCGATCGGACAGGGCGGTACACCGGGGAGCTGTTTTTT. Residues: CASSDRTGRYTGELFF.

The chain carries TRBV11-3 and TRBJ1-6; maybe TRBD1 (5 bases). Between the trimmed V and J ends, which lost 1 base and 12 bases, there was a span of 25 bases. CDR1 is SGHNT and CDR2 is YENEEA in the germline V gene. The CDR3 totals 18 residues. CDR3: CASSLGLLRGTRGEPLHF. The CDR3 coding sequence is TGTGCCAGCAGCTTAGGCCTTTTGCGGGGGACTAGGGGAGAACCCCTCCACTTT.

The chain couples TRBV29-1 to TRBJ2-1; tentatively, D is TRBD2 (5 bases). Germline values: CDR1 SQVTM, CDR2 ANQGSEA. The CDR3 contains 14 residues. Trimming cost V 7 bases and J 9 bases, with 22 bases left between them. The CDR3 sequence is CSAVDSFALGEQFF. CDR3 coding DNA: TGCAGCGCCGTGGACTCATTCGCCTTAGGTGAGCAGTTCTTC.

The chain uses TRBV10-3 and TRBJ2-7; 13 nucleotides align to TRBD2. V lost 3 bases, J lost 4 bases, and 6 bases stayed unmatched. The CDR3 sequence is 16 residues long. CDR1 ENHRY and CDR2 SYGVKD come from the germline V gene. The DNA of the CDR3 is TGTGCCATCAGTGAACCGGGACTAGCGGGATCATACGAGCAGTACTTC. Protein product: CAISEPGLAGSYEQYF.

With respect to this clone: An end of the junction does not agree with germline; a read error may underlie this. V is TRBV25-1 and J is TRBJ1-2, with D unclear. The CDR3 has 12 residues. The germline V gene has CDR1 MGHDK and CDR2 SYGVNS. The CDR3 reads CASSQYDYGYTF. CDR3 nucleotide sequence: TGTGCCAGCAGTCAATACGACTATGGCTACACCTTC.

The chain is built from TRBV18 and TRBJ2-7; D uncertain. The CDR3 length is 12 residues. CDR1 KGHSH and CDR2 LQKENI come from the germline V gene. V was cut by 8 bases and J by 1 base, with 9 bases left in between. In DNA form, the CDR3 reads TGTGCCAGCCGCGAGAAGTCCTACGAGCAGTACTTC. Amino acid sequence: CASREKSYEQYF.

The rearrangement links TRBV19 to TRBJ2-4; 7 bases are a match to TRBD1. The CDR3 contains 15 residues. The junction had 6 bases not matched to a gene; V was cut back by 6 bases and J by 1 base. Germline-derived CDR1 and CDR2 are LNHDA and SQIVND (reference sequence). The CDR3 nucleotides read TGTGCCAGTAGAAACAGGGGCGAGGCCAAAAACATTCAGTACTTC. Its protein is CASRNRGEAKNIQYF. Full variable domain (outside the CDR3, taken from reference TRBV19 and TRBJ2-4): DGGITQSPKYLFRKEGQNVTLSCEQNLNHDAMYWYRQDPGQGLRLIYYSQIVNDFQKGDIAEGYSVSREKKESFPLTVTSAQKNPTAFYLCASRNRGEAKNIQYFGAGTRLSVL.

The chain employs TRBV18 and TRBJ2-1; 9 bases align to TRBD2. CDR1 is KGHSH and CDR2 is LQKENI in the germline V gene. After removal of 1 base from V and 6 bases from J, the junction contained 7 bases not matched to a gene. The CDR3 is made up of 16 amino acids. Here the CDR3 reads CASSPRGLAGSNEQFF. For the CDR3, the DNA is TGTGCCAGCTCACCACGGGGGCTAGCGGGATCCAATGAGCAGTTCTTC.

The chain couples TRBV4-2 to TRBJ2-2; D possibly uses TRBD1 or TRBD2 (5 bases each). V was cut by 4 bases and J by 3 bases, with 12 bases left in between. Germline V lookup: CDR1 LGHNA, CDR2 YNFKEQ. This CDR3 region has 15 residues. As DNA, the CDR3 is TGTGCCAGCAGCCGGGAAAGGGGAGACACCGGGGAGCTGTTTTTT. It yields the protein CASSRERGDTGELFF.

The V gene is TRBV28, the J gene TRBJ2-4; D is uncertain. The germline V and J ends were trimmed by 5 bases and 5 bases, with 13 bases remaining between them. The length of the CDR3 is 14 residues. Germline-derived CDR1 and CDR2 are MDHEN and SYDVKM. The chain's CDR3 is CASSRPGIENIQYF. For the CDR3, the DNA is TGTGCCAGCAGTCGCCCAGGTATCGAAAACATTCAGTACTTC.

The chain links TRBV11-3 to TRBJ1-1; no firm D call. CDR1 and CDR2 (germline): SGHNT, YENEEA. This CDR3 region has 17 residues. V lost 5 bases and J lost 7, with 26 bases in between. In DNA, the CDR3 is TGTGCCAGCAGCGGACGTATAGAACCCGGGGAAAATATTGAAGCTTTCTTT. The encoded protein is CASSGRIEPGENIEAFF. Supplemented by reference TRBV11-3 and TRBJ1-1, the full variable domain reads EAGVVQSPRYKIIEKKQPVAFWCNPISGHNTLYWYLQNLGQGPELLIRYENEEAVDDSQLPKDRFSAERLKGVDSTLKIQPAELGDSAVYLCASSGRIEPGENIEAFFGQGTRLTVV.

The chain uses TRBV13 and TRBJ2-5; possible D gene TRBD1, 6 bases. Trimming stripped 10 bases from V and 7 bases from J, with 19 bases between. CDR3 length: 13 amino acids. Germline CDR1 is PRHDT and CDR2 is FYEKMQ (reference sequence). CDR3 nucleotides: TGTGCCACTGCTAGGGGGAGCTTTGGGACCCAGTACTTC. Translating it yields CATARGSFGTQYF.

V usage is TRBV6-5 and J usage is TRBJ1-3; D gene uncertain. V was clipped by 0 bases and J by 0 bases, with 9 bases between them. CDR3 length: 16 amino acids. Germline V CDR1 and CDR2: MNHEY, SVGAGI. CDR3 amino acids: CASSYSRSNSGNTIYF. CDR3 in DNA: TGTGCCAGCAGTTACTCCAGGAGCAACTCTGGAAACACCATATATTTT.

The chain is built from TRBV4-3 and TRBJ2-1, with 9 bases aligning to TRBD2. CDR1 and CDR2 (germline): LGHNA, YSLEER. The CDR3 has 14 residues. Trimming cost V 2 bases and J 8 bases; bases outside gene matches: 4. CDR3 sequence: CASSQLSGRDEQFF. The CDR3 DNA sequence: TGCGCCAGCAGCCAACTTAGCGGGAGAGATGAGCAGTTCTTC.

This chain connects TRBV2 to TRBJ1-2; D unresolved. V was trimmed by 3 bases and J by 4 bases, leaving 9 bases between them. Germline loops: CDR1 SNHLY, CDR2 FYNNEI. The CDR3 runs 13 residues. For the CDR3, the DNA is TGTGCCAGCAGTGAGGTCGATCTCTATGGCTACACCTTC. Translation gives CASSEVDLYGYTF. Drawing the rest from reference TRBV2 and TRBJ1-2, the complete variable domain is EPEVTQTPSHQVTQMGQEVILRCVPISNHLYFYWYRQILGQKVEFLVSFYNNEISEKSEIFDDQFSVERPDGSNFTLKIRSTKLEDSAMYFCASSEVDLYGYTFGSGTRLTVV.

The chain is built from TRBV28 and TRBJ1-5; D perhaps matches TRBD1 (6 bases). The V end lost 10 bases, the J end lost 9 bases, and 25 bases lay between the germline ends. Germline V lookup: CDR1 MDHEN, CDR2 SYDVKM. The CDR3 runs to 15 residues. The CDR3 sequence is CATLPRGIPYRPQHF. The DNA of the CDR3 is TGTGCCACCCTTCCAAGGGGGATCCCTTATAGGCCCCAGCATTTT.

J is TRBJ2-1 and V is TRBV6-5; 11 bases match TRBD2. The CDR3 loop spans 15 amino acids. Germline loops: CDR1 MNHEY, CDR2 SVGAGI. V lost 4 bases to trimming and J lost 3 bases; unmatched junction nucleotides: 2. In DNA form, the CDR3 reads TGTGCCAGCAGTTCTACTAGCGGGAGCTACAATGAGCAGTTCTTC. It is translated as CASSSTSGSYNEQFF.

This clone was detected only once. The chain links TRBV2 to TRBJ1-5, with TRBD1 as a possible D gene (5 bases). The CDR3 has 13 residues. V was pared by 7 bases and J by 1 base, with 8 bases between. Germline V gives CDR1 SNHLY, CDR2 FYNNEI. CDR3 loop: CASKRDSNQPQHF. CDR3 in DNA: TGTGCCAGCAAGAGGGACAGCAATCAGCCCCAGCATTTT.

This rearrangement joins TRBV19 to TRBJ2-1; TRBD1 aligns across 8 bases. The CDR3 loop spans 16 amino acids. The V segment lost 3 bases and the J segment 7 bases; nucleotides outside the gene matches: 11. Germline values: CDR1 LNHDA, CDR2 SQIVND (reference sequence). The CDR3 loop is CASSMGGAGQVNEQFF. The CDR3 DNA is TGTGCCAGTAGTATGGGAGGTGCGGGACAGGTGAATGAGCAGTTCTTC.

V and J are TRBV10-1 and TRBJ2-3; 7 bases align to TRBD1. The junction had 6 bases not matched to a gene; V was cut back by 5 bases and J by 4 bases. CDR1 is WNHNN and CDR2 is SYGVQD in the germline V gene (reference sequence). The CDR3 extends over 14 amino acids. The CDR3 is CASSFTGAADTQYF. CDR3 DNA sequence: TGCGCCAGCAGTTTTACAGGGGCGGCAGATACGCAGTATTTT.